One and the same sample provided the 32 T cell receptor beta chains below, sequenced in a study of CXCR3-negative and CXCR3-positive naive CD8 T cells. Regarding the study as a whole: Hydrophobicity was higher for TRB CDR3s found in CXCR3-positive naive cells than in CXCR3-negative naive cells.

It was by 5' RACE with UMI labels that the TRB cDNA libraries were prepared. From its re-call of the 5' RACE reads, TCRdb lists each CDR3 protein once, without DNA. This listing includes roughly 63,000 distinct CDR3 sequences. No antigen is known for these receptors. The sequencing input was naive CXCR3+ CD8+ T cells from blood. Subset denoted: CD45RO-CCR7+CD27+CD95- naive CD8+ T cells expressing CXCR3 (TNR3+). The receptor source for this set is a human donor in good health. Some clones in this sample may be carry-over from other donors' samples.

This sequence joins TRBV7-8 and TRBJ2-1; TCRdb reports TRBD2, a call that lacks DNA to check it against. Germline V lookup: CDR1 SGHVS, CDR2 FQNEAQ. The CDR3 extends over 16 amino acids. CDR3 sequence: CASRLTSGASGNEQFF.

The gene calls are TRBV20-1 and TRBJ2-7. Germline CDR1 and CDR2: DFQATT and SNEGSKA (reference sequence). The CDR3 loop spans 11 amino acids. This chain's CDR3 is CSAADPYEQYF.

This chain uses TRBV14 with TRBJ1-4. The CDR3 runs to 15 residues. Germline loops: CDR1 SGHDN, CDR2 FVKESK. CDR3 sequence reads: CASSPAGGVNEKLFF.

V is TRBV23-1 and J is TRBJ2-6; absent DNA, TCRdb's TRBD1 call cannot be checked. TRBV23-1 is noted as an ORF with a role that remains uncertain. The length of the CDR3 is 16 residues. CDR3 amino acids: CASSHQRGPGANVLTF.

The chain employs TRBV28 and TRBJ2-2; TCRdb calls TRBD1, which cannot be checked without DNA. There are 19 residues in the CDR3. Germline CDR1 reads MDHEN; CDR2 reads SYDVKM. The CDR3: CASSFYRGLRGLNTGELFF.

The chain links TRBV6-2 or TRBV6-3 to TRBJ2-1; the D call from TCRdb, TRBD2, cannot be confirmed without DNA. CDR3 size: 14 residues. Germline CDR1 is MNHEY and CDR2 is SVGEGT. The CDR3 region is CASSLAGGPNEQFF.

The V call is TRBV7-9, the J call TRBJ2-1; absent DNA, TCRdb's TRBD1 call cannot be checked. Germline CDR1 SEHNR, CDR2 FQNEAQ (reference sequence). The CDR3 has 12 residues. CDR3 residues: CASSPSREQAFF.

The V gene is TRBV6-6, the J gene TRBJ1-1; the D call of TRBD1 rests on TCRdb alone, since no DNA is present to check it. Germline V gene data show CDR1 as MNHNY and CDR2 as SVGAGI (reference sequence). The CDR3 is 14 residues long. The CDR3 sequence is CASSYWGSNTEAFF.

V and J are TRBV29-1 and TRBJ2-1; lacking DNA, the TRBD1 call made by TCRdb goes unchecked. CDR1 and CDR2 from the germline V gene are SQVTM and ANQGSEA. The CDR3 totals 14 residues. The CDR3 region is CSVLTGSSYNEQFF.

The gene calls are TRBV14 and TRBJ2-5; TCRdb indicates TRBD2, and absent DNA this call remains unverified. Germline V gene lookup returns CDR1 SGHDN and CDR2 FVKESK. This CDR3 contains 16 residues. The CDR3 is CASSQEAGGPLETQYF.

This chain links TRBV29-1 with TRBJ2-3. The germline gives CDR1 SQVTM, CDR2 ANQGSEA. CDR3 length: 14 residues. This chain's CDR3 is CSVVGLPSTDTQYF.

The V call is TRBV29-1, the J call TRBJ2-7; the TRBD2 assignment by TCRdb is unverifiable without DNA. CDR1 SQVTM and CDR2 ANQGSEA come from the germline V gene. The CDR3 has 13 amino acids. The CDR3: CSVESPDSYEQYF.

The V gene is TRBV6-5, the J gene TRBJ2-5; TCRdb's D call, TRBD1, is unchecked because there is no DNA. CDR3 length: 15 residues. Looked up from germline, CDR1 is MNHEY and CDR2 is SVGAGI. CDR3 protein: CASSYVAGEQETQYF.

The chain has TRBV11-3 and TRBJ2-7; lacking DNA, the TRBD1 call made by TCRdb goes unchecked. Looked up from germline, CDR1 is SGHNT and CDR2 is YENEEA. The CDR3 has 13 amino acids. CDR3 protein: CASSPRDGYEQYF.

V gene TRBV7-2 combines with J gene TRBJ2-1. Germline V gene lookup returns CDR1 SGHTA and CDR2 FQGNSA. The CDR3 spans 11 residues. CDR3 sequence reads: CASSQQQEQFF. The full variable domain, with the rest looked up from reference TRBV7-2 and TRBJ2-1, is GAGVSQSPSNKVTEKGKDVELRCDPISGHTALYWYRQSLGQGLEFLIYFQGNSAPDKSGLPSDRFSAERTGGSVSTLTIQRTQQEDSAVYLCASSQQQEQFFGPGTRLTVL.

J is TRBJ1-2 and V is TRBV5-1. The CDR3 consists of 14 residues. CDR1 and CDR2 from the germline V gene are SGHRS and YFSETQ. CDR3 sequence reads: CASSFAERDYGYTF.

CDR3 protein: CASSSRENEQFF. The chain has TRBV5-1 and TRBJ2-1; TCRdb gives TRBD2 as the D gene, but with no DNA this cannot be confirmed. CDR1 and CDR2 from the germline V gene are SGHRS and YFSETQ. This CDR3 contains 12 residues.

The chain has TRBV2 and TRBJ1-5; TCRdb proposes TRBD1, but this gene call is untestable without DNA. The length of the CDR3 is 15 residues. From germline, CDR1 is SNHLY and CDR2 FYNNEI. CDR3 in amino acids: CASRGTGGLGEPQHF.

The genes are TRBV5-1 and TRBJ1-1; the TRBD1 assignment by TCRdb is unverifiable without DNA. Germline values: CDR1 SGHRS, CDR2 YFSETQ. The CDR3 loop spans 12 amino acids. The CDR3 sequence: CASMGENTEAFF.

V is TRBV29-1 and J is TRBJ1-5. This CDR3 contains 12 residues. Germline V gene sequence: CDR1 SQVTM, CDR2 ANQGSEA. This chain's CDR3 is CSVEGSDQPQHF.

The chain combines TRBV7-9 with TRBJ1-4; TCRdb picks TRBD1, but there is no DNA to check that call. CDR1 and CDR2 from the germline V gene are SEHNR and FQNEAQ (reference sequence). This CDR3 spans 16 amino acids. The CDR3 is CASSLDVGQPNEKLFF.

CDR3 amino acids: CATRDSGVRTQYF. The chain uses TRBV15 and TRBJ2-5; TCRdb proposes TRBD2, but this gene call is untestable without DNA. Per the germline V gene, CDR1 is LNHNV and CDR2 is YYDKDF (reference sequence). CDR3 length: 13 residues. Variable domain in full (rest from reference TRBV15 and TRBJ2-5): DAMVIQNPRYQVTQFGKPVTLSCSQTLNHNVMYWYQQKSSQAPKLLFHYYDKDFNNEADTPDNFQSRRPNTSFCFLDIRSPGLGDTAMYLCATRDSGVRTQYFGPGTRLLVL.

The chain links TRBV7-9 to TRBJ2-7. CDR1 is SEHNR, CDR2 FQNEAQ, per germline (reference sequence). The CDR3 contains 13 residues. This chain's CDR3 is CASSLVRSDEQYF.

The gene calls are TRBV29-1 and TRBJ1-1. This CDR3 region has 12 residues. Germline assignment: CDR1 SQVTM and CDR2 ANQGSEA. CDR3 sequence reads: CSVSPANTEAFF. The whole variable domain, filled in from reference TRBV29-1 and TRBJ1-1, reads SAVISQKPSRDICQRGTSLTIQCQVDSQVTMMFWYRQQPGQSLTLIATANQGSEATYESGFVIDKFPISRPNLTFSTLTVSNMSPEDSSIYLCSVSPANTEAFFGQGTRLTVV.

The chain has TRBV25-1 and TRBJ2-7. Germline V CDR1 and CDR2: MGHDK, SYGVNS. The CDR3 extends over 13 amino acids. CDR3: CASSETGRNEQYF.

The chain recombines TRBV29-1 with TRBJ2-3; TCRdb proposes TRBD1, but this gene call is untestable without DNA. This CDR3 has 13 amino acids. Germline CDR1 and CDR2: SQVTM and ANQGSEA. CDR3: CSVTPGSTDTQYF.

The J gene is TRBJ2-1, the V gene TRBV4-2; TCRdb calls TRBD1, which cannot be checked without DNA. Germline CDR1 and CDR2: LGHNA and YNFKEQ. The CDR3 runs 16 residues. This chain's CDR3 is CASSQAQGQGYNEQFF.

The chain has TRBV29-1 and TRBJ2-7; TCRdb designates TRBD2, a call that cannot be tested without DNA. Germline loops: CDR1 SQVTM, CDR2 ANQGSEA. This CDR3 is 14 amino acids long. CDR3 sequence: CSVELRGGAYEQYF.

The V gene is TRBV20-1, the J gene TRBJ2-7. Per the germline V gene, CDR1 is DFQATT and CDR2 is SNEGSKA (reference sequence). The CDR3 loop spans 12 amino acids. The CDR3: CSAPTRTYEQYF.

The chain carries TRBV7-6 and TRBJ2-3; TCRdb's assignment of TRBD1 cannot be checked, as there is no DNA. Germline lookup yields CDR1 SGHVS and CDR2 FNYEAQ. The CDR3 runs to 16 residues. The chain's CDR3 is CASSLFGRGMDDTQYF. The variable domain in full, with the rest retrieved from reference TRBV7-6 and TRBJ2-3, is GAGVSQSPRYKVTKRGQDVALRCDPISGHVSLYWYRQALGQGPEFLTYFNYEAQQDKSGLPNDRFSAERPEGSISTLTIQRTEQRDSAMYRCASSLFGRGMDDTQYFGPGTRLTVL.

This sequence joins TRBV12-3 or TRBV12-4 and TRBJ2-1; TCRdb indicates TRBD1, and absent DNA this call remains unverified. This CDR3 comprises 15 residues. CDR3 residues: CASSRTGGILDEQLF.

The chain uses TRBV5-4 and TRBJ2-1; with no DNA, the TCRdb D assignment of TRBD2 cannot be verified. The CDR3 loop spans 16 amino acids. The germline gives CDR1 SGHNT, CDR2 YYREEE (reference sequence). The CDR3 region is CASSLRMIAGGQEQFF.